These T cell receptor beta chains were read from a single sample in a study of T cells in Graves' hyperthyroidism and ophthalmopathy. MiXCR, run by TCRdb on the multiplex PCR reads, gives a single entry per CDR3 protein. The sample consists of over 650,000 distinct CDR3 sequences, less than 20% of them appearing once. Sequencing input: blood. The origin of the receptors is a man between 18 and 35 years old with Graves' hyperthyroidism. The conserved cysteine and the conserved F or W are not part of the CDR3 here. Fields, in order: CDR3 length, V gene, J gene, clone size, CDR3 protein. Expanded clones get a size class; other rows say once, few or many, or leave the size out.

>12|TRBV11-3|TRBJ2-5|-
ASSLELAGVPKY
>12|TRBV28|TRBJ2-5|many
ASSGQGWQETQY
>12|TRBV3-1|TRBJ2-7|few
ASSQRTQLYEQY
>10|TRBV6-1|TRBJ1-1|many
ASSVPGPEAF
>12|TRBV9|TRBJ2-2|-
ASRGDSPAGELF
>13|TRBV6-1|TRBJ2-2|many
ASSVTGTNTGELF
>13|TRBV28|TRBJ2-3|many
ASSSRGQGTDTQY
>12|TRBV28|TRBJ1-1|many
ASGFEREDTEAF
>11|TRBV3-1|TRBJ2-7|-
ASSQRSSYEQY
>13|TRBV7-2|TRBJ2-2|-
ASSLDVGITGELF
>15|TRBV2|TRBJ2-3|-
ASSAPPRGVNTDTQY
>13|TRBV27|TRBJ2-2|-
ASREGAVWTGELF
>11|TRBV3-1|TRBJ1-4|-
ASSQDGVEKLF
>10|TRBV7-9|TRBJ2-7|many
ASSPIGGEQY
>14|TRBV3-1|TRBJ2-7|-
ASSQVDLRGSYEQY
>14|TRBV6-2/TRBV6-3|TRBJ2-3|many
ASSQTSGRSGDTQY
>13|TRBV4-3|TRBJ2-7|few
ASSQEGQMPYEQY
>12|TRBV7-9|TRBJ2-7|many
ASSLVPLSYEQY
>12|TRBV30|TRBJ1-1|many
ARREGASGTEAF
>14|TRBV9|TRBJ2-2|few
ASSATLAANTGELF
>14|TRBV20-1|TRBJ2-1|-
SARSQPQGQGVEQF
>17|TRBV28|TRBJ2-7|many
ASSLWEKRLAGGPMEQY
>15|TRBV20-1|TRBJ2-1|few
SARGGGQAGGYNEQF
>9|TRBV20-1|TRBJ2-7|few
SARDGAEQY
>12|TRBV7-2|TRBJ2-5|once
ASSLRLATETQY
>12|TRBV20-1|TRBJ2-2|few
SAALAGVTGELF
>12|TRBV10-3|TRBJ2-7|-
AISDLGGVYEQY
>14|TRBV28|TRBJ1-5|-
ASRATGGLSNQPQH
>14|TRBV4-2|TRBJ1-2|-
ASSQDPGDLAEGYT
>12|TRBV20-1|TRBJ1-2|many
SATPGRPNYGYT
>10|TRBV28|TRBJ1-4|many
ASKEGFKKLF
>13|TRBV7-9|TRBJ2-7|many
ASSLSQRGSYEQY
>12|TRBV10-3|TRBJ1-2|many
AISTGGSNYGYT
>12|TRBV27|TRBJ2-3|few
ASSVAGGAYTQY
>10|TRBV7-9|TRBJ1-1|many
ASSAGWDEAF
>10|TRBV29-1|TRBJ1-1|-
SVVGVNTEAF
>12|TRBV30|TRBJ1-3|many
AWSAGGGGNTIY
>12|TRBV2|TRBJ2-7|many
ASRTSGTSYEQY